This is a list of T cell receptor beta chains from one sample in a study of OX40 agonist ivuxolimab in advanced cancers. TCRdb's table, derived via immunoSEQ multiplex PCR, lists solely in-frame clones and lacks some. Seen here are 83,000 or so clones, 80% to 90% observed once, and the top ten hold approximately 1.9%. Sequences were derived from CD4+ or CD8+ T cells sorted from blood, sampled in a trial of the OX40 agonist ivuxolimab. Source of these receptors: an adult with an advanced solid tumor such as melanoma, head and neck, liver or kidney cancer. Each CDR3 is given with its conserved first and last residue.

>13|TRBV6-5
CASSETVNTEAFF
>14|TRBV19
CASSAPGPNTEAFF
>13|TRBV19
CASSPQVNEKLFF
>13|TRBV2
CASSSTGRDTQYF
>15|TRBV6-5
CASRKSGGVGDTQYF
>15|TRBV5-3
CASSRTSGGVDGYTF
>14|TRBV4-2
CASSPDRRGNTIYF
>11|TRBV28
CASSLRRGYTF
>14|TRBV19
CASSRVGHQETQYF
>15|TRBV7-9
CASSPQGATYNEQFF
>12|TRBV9
CASSVRAGELFF
>14|TRBV28
CAIQTAYRSYEQYF
>16|TRBV25-1
CASSDPHRGINEKLFF
>14|TRBV11-2
CASSDQGRADTQYF
>15|TRBV7-3
CASSRSGTKYNEQFF
>16|TRBV5-1
CASSLVGTQSYNEQFF
>16|TRBV5-4
CASSLEGLANTGELFF
>16|TRBV5-1
CASSLGDTEGGSPLHF
>15|TRBV7-2
CASSLQTGGGETQYF
>14|TRBV30
CAWSVLVRDGEAFF
>14|TRBV5-4
CASSLAGRHEKLFF
>15|TRBV6-5
CASSQQGARANVLTF
>14|TRBV6-5
CASTQGAGANVLTF
>14|TRBV15
CATSRGQGDYGYTF
>10|TRBV20-1
CSAGDSRAFF
>15|TRBV19
CASSIAHSYTYEQYF
>14|TRBV5-8
CASRLTGAADTQYF
>13|TRBV29-1
CSVGGRNQETQYF
>15|TRBV7-9
CASSPAGVSNEKLFF
>15|TRBV7-2
CASSHSGLGVGTQYF
>16|TRBV5-1
CASSSLGAGEYNEQFF
>11|TRBV6-1
CASSRRDTQYF
>15|TRBV19
CASRGRQGVSQPQHF
>14|TRBV6-6
CASTPSGTTGELFF
>14|TRBV7-2
CASSSWTGKNEQFF
>16|TRBV19
CASSRGRMATNEKLFF
>14|TRBV9
CASSVAAESYEQYF
>15|TRBV7-2
CASSPQTGAQETQYF
>15|TRBV19
CASSEAQLTNEKLFF
>14|TRBV10-1
CASSESAGSYEQYF
>13|TRBV2
CASSEGGPETQYF
>15|TRBV5-1
CASSLGTRVQETQYF
>13|TRBV15
CAISRDHGNTIYF
>14|TRBV19
CASRTGTENTEAFF
>13|TRBV27
CASSIPGNTEAFF
>13|TRBV5-4
CASSFGTDDKLFF
>15|TRBV4-1
CASSDRDRANYGYTF
>14|TRBV25-1
CASSELSVGHEQYF
>15|TRBV7-2
CASSANRGRNEKLFF
>14|TRBV7-4
CASSPGHVWTEAFF
>15|TRBV7-6
CARGGLAGSQETQYF
>14|TRBV10-3
CAISDPERTYEQYF
>14|TRBV30
CAWSSLTANGGYTF
>14|TRBV7-3
CASSLSSGANVLTF
>17|TRBV15
CATSRAGLAGTPDTQYF